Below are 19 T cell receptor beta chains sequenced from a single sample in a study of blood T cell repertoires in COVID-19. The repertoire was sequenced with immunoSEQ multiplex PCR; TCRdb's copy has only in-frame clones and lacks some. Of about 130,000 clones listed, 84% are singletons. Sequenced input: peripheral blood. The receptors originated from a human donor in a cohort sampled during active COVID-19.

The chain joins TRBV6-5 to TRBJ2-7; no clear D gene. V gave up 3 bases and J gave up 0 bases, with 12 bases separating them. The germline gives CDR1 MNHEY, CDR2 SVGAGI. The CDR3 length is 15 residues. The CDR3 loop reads CASSYSQVNSYEQYF. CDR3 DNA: TGTGCCAGCAGTTATTCTCAGGTTAACTCCTACGAGCAGTACTTC.

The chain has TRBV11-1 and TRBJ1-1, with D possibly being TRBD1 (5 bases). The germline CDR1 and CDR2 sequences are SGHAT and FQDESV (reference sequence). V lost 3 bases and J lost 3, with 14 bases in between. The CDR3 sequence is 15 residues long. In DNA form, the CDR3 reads TGTGCCAGCAGCTTGCAGGGCGCCAAGGACACTGAAGCTTTCTTT. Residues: CASSLQGAKDTEAFF. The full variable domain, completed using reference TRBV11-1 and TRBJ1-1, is EAEVAQSPRYKITEKSQAVAFWCDPISGHATLYWYRQILGQGPELLVQFQDESVVDDSQLPKDRFSAERLKGVDSTLKIQPAELGDSAMYLCASSLQGAKDTEAFFGQGTRLTVV.

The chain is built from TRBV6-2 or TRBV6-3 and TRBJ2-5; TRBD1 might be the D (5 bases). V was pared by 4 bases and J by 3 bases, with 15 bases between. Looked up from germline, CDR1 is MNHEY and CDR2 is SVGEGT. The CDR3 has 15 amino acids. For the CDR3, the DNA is TGTGCCAGCAGTTCCAATACGGACATCGAAGAGACCCAGTACTTC. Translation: CASSSNTDIEETQYF.

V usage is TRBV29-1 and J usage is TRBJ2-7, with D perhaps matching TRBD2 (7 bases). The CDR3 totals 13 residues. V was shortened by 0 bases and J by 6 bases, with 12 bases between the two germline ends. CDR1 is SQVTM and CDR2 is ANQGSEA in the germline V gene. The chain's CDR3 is CSVEEYREGEQYF. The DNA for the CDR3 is TGCAGCGTTGAAGAATACAGGGAGGGCGAGCAGTACTTC.

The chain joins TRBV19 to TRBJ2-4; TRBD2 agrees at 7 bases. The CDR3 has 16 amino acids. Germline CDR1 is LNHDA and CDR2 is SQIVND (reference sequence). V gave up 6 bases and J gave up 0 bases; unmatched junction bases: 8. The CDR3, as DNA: TGTGCCAGTAGGCCCCCCAGCGGGGTAGCCAAAAACATTCAGTACTTC. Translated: CASRPPSGVAKNIQYF.

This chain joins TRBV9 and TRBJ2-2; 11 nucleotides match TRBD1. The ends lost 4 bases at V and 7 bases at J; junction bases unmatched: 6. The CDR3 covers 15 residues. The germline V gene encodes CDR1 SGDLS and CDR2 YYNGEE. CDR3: CASSTGQGAGGELFF. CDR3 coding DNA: TGTGCCAGCAGCACTGGACAGGGGGCGGGCGGGGAGCTGTTTTTT.

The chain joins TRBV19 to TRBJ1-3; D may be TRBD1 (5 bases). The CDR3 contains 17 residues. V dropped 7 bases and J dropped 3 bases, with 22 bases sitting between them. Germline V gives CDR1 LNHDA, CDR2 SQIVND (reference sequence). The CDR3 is CASTSQGRALRGNTIYF. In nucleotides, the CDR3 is TGTGCCAGTACTTCCCAGGGAAGGGCCTTGCGTGGAAACACCATATATTTT.

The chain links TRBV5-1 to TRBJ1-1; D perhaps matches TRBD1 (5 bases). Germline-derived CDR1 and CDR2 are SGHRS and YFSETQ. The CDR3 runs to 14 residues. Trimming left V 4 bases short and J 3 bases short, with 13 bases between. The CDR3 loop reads CASSPPGGYTEAFF. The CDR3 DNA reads TGCGCCAGCAGCCCACCGGGGGGGTACACTGAAGCTTTCTTT. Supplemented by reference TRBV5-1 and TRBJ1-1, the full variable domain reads KAGVTQTPRYLIKTRGQQVTLSCSPISGHRSVSWYQQTPGQGLQFLFEYFSETQRNKGNFPGRFSGRQFSNSRSEMNVSTLELGDSALYLCASSPPGGYTEAFFGQGTRLTVV.

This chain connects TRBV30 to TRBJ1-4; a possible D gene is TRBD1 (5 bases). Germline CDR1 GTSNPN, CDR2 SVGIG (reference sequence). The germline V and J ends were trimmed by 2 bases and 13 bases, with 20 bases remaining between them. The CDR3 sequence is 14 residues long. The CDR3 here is CAWSFTGSPVRLFF. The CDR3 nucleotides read TGTGCCTGGAGTTTTACAGGATCCCCAGTTAGACTGTTTTTT.

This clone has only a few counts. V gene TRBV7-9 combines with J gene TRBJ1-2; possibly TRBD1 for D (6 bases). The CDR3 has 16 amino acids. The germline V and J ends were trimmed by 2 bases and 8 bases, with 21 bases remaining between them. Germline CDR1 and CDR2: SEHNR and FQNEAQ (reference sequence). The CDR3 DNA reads TGTGCCAGCAGCTTAATCACAGGGTCATTCATTTCGGGCTACACCTTC. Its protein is CASSLITGSFISGYTF.

As DNA, the CDR3 is TGCGCCAGCAAAACAAGCGTTGCAACTAATGAAAAACTGTTTTTT. Its protein is CASKTSVATNEKLFF. The rearrangement uses TRBV5-1 and TRBJ1-4; D ambiguous. Between the trimmed V and J ends, which lost 6 bases and 0 bases, there was a span of 12 bases. The germline CDR1 and CDR2 sequences are SGHRS and YFSETQ. There are 15 residues in the CDR3.

The CDR3 DNA reads TGTGCCAGCAAGGGCGCGGGGGGGCGAAATCTGGAGACCCAGTACTTC. This encodes CASKGAGGRNLETQYF. The V gene is TRBV6-4, the J gene TRBJ2-5; TRBD2 matches at 9 bases. Germline assignment: CDR1 MRHNA and CDR2 SNTAGT. V gave up 7 bases and J gave up 5 bases; unmatched junction bases: 14. The length of the CDR3 is 16 residues.

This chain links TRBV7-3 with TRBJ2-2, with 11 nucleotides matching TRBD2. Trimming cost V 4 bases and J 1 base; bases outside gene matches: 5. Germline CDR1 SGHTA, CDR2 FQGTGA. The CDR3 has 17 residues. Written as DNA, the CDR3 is TGTGCCAGCAGCTCTACCCTAGCGGGGGGGAACACCGGGGAGCTGTTTTTT. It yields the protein CASSSTLAGGNTGELFF.

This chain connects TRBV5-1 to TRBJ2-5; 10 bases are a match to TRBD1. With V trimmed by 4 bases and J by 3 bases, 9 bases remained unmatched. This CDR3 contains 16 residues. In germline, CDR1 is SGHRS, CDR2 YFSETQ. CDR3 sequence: CASSPRQGAGEETQYF. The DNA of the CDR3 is TGCGCCAGCAGCCCACGACAGGGGGCGGGAGAAGAGACCCAGTACTTC.

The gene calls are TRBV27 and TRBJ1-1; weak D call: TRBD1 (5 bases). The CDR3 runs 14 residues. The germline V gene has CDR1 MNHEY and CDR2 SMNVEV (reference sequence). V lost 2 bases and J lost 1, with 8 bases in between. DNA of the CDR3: TGTGCCAGCAGTTTAAGCAGGGCGAACACTGAAGCTTTCTTT. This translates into CASSLSRANTEAFF.

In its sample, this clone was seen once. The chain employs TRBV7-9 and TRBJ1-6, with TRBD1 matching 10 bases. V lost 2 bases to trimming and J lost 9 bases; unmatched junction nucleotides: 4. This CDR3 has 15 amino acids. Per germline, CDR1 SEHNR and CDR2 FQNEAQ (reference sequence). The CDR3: CASSLPGQGSSPLHF. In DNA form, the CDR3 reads TGTGCCAGCAGCTTACCGGGACAGGGGAGTTCACCCCTCCACTTT.

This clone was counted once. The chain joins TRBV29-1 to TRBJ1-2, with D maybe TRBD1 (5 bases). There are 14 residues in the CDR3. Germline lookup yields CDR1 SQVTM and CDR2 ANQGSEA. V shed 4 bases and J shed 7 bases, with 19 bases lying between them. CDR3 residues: CSVVGEGTSRGYTF. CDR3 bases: TGCAGCGTTGTAGGGGAGGGAACGTCACGTGGCTACACCTTC.

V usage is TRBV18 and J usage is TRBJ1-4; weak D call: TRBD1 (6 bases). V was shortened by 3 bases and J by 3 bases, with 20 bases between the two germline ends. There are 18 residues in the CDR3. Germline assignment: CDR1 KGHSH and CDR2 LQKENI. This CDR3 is CASSPVPRRDTPNEKLFF. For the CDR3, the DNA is TGTGCCAGCTCACCCGTGCCAAGACGGGACACACCTAATGAAAAACTGTTTTTT.

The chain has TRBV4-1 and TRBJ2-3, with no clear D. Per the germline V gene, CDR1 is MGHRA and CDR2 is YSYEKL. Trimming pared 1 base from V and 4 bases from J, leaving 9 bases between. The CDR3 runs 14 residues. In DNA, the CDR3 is TGCGCCAGCAGCCAAGGAGCTGTCCCAGATACGCAGTATTTT. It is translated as CASSQGAVPDTQYF.